This T cell receptor beta chain was sequenced during a study of cytomegalovirus exposure and HLA in healthy donors. Study summary: Of the donors genotyped, approximately 410 in all, about 80% fell in the Caucasian-associated ancestry cluster.

General observations from the study: HLA allele associations emerged for about 18,000 TCR beta sequences in a later analysis, at 0.05 false discovery rate. Reported results showed that the classifier diagnosed cytomegalovirus status with high specificity and sensitivity.

13 Jbeta primers and 60 Vbeta primers were used for the PCR. In the original workflow: A follow-up analysis tallied around 80 million unique TCR beta chains, roughly 11 million shared. The method was immunoSEQ multiplex PCR; TCRdb's version includes in-frame clones alone and lacks a portion of them. V, J and clone size are taken as reported in that table, and D and trimming were inferred from the DNA itself. Its listing shows tens of thousands of clones. The CDR3 loop spans 13 amino acids. Germline loops: CDR1 SNHLY, CDR2 FYNNEI. V was pared by 6 bases and J by 0 bases, with 6 bases between. Concerning this clone itself: Its antigen is not identified.

The V gene is TRBV2, the J gene TRBJ1-3, with D hard to call. The TCR originated in a man between 40 and 49 years old in good health and CMV-seronegative. The sequenced sample was PBMCs. CDR3 sequence reads: CASSAISGNTIYF. In DNA, the CDR3 is TGTGCCAGCAGCGCTATCTCTGGAAACACCATATATTTT.